This T cell receptor (beta chain) appears in the sequencing data of a study of T cell responses to AZD1222 COVID-19 vaccine. Study-wide results and limits: Unmutated variant regions reportedly attract nearly half of all spike-specific TCRs.

As concerns this clone: Antigen specificity is unknown.

Only in-frame clones appear in the TCRdb table, and some are missing; sequencing was by immunoSEQ multiplex PCR. This sample has 90,000 to 130,000 clones, with approximately 90% found just once. The specimen was peripheral blood, collected on day 0 of AZD1222 vaccination. This clonotype was obtained from an adult in good health.

The CDR3: CASSHDRVGIQYF. The CDR3, as DNA: TGTGCCAGCAGTCACGACAGGGTGGGCATTCAGTACTTC. J is TRBJ2-4 and V is TRBV3-1 (or the pseudogene TRBV3-2), with TRBD1 matching over 7 bases. This CDR3 region has 13 residues. Germline values: CDR1 LGHDT, CDR2 YNNKEL (reference sequence). The V and J ends lost 6 bases and 9 bases, in that order; junction bases with no gene match: 8.